Given below is one T cell receptor beta chain in context. Its cognate antigen is unknown. This sample stems from a study of CXCR3-negative and CXCR3-positive naive CD8 T cells. Study-wide points: Diversity in memory CD8+ cells fell much lower than the comparably high levels seen in both naive subsets.

All TRB cDNA libraries came from 5' RACE performed with UMI labels. TCRdb reprocessed the 5' RACE reads, keeping one entry per CDR3 protein, no DNA. The listing contains around 60,000 distinct CDR3 sequences. Investigators sorted each CD8+ T cell subset in triplicate, taking under 350,000 cells each time. The V gene's germline CDR1 is SNHLY and CDR2 FYNNEI. This CDR3 spans 14 amino acids. The V call is TRBV2, the J call TRBJ2-1. This clonotype originated in a human donor in good health. Some clones in this sample may be carry-over from other donors' samples. The sequencing sample was made of naive CXCR3- CD8+ T cells from blood. Regarding subset: CD45RO-CCR7+CD27+CD95- naive CD8+ T cells lacking CXCR3 (TNR3-). The CDR3 region is CASSDKEGYNEQFF.